The rows below give T cell receptor beta chains drawn from one sample of a study of cytomegalovirus exposure and HLA in healthy donors. The table came from immunoSEQ multiplex PCR; TCRdb's copy has only in-frame clones and leaves some out. This sample has fewer than 250,000 clones, with about 78% found just once. Sequences were obtained from PBMCs. These receptors all come from a male donor in good health and CMV-seronegative. Both conserved end residues are trimmed from each CDR3. Each record gives: V gene, CDR3 length, J gene, CDR3 protein.

TRBV10-3	18	TRBJ2-3	AISDRDRGTSGTLTDTQY
TRBV27	14	TRBJ1-2	ASRQTGTGLYYGYT
TRBV29-1	9	TRBJ1-1	SVLSALGAF
TRBV7-9	11	TRBJ2-7	SSSSKGGYEQY
TRBV18	13	TRBJ1-5	ASSPGQLQDQPQH
TRBV28	10	TRBJ1-2	ASSGTGKGYT
TRBV7-7	15	TRBJ2-1	ASSPFTGGQIHNEQF
TRBV27	11	TRBJ2-7	ASSLSQGYEQY
TRBV6-1	12	TRBJ2-5	ASTPSGSWETQY
TRBV10-2	10	TRBJ1-1	ASSDVAVEAF
TRBV7-6	14	TRBJ2-7	ASSPSAAGGSYEQY
TRBV6-1	12	TRBJ1-1	ASSWTQGGTEAF
TRBV27	13	TRBJ1-5	ASCSGGTGNQPQH
TRBV7-2	11	TRBJ2-7	ASSLGTFYEQY
TRBV19	12	TRBJ2-5	ASSPRGRGETQY
TRBV10-2	13	TRBJ2-7	ASREGTGPSYEQY
TRBV6-1	11	.	ASSEGSNYEQY
TRBV29-1	14	TRBJ1-4	SVTGTGRGPEEKLF
TRBV7-9	12	TRBJ2-1	SSTGGGKIHEQF
TRBV19	14	TRBJ2-7	ASSIYGGRGSYEQY
TRBV4-1	13	TRBJ1-1	ASSQDHRESTEAF
TRBV9	15	.	ASSVGPSGRVTYEQY
TRBV7-6	14	TRBJ2-5	ASSLDGLAGVETQY
TRBV15	16	TRBJ2-7	ATSAEVGQVGSPYEQY
TRBV18	11	TRBJ2-3	ASSLRTADTQY
TRBV6-6	12	TRBJ2-7	ASSYPRDSHEQY
TRBV19	12	TRBJ2-7	ASSIRQGANEQY
TRBV7-9	11	TRBJ2-7	SSSLTNTYEQY
TRBV5-1	11	TRBJ2-1	ASSSNQGNEQF